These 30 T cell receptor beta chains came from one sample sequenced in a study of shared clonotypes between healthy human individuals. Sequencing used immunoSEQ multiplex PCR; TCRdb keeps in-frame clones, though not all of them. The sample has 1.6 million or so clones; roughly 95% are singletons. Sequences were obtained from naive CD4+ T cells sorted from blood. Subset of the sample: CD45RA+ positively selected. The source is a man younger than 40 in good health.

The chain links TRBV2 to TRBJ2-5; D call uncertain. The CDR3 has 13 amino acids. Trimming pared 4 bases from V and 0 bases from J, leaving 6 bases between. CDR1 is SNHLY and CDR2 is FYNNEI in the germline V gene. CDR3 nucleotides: TGTGCCAGCAGTGGAGCAGACCAAGAGACCCAGTACTTC. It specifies CASSGADQETQYF.

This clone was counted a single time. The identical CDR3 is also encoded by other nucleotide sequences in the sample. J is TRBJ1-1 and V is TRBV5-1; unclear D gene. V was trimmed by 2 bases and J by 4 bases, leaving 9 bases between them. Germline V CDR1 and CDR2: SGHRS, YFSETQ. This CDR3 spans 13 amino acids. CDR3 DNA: TGCGCCAGCAGCTTAAGGGTGGGCACTGAAGCTTTCTTT. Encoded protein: CASSLRVGTEAFF.

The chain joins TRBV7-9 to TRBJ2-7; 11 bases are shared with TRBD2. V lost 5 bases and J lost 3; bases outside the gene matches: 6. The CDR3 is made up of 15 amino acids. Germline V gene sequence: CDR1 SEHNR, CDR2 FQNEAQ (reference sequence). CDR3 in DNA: TGTGCCAGCAGCCTGGGACTAGCGGTCTTCTACGAGCAGTACTTC. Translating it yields CASSLGLAVFYEQYF.

The DNA for the CDR3 is TGTGCCAGCAGGCAGTGGGAGACCCAGTACTTC. It is translated as CASRQWETQYF. V and J are TRBV6-5 and TRBJ2-5; D is uncertain. Trimming took 6 bases from V and 5 from J, leaving 7 bases between them. This CDR3 spans 11 amino acids. CDR1 and CDR2 (germline): MNHEY, SVGAGI.

CDR3 bases: TGTGCCAGCAGCTCAAGGGGGCTCTACGAGCAGTACTTC. It yields the protein CASSSRGLYEQYF. The chain is built from TRBV5-4 and TRBJ2-7, with 7 bases lining up with TRBD1. The CDR3 extends over 13 amino acids. Per germline, CDR1 SGHNT and CDR2 YYREEE (reference sequence). V was clipped by 3 bases and J by 3 bases; unmatched bases: 3.

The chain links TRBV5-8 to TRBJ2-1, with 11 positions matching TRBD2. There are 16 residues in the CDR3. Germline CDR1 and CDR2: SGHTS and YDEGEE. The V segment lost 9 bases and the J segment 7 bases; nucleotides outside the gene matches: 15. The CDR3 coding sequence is TGTGCCATCGAAGGGACCATAGCGGGAGGGCGGAATGAGCAGTTCTTC. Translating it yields CAIEGTIAGGRNEQFF.

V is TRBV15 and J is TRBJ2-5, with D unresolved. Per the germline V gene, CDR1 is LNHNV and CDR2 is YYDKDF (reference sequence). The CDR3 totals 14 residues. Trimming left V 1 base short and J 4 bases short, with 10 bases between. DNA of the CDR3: TGTGCCACCAGCAGAGGGGCAGTTGGAGAGACCCAGTACTTC. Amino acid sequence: CATSRGAVGETQYF.

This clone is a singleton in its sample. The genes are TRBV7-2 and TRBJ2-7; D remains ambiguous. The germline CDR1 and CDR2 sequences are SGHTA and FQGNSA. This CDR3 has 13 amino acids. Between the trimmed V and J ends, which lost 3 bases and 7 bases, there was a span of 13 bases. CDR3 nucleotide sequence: TGTGCCAGCAGCTTGAGTTCTTGGGGAGAGCAGTACTTC. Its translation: CASSLSSWGEQYF.

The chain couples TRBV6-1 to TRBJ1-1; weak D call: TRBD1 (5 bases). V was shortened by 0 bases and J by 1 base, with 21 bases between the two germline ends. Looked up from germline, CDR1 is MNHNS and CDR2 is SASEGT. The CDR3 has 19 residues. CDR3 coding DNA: TGTGCCAGCAGTGAAGCGAGTTTCCGGGGGTGGGGCGCGAACACTGAAGCTTTCTTT. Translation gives CASSEASFRGWGANTEAFF.

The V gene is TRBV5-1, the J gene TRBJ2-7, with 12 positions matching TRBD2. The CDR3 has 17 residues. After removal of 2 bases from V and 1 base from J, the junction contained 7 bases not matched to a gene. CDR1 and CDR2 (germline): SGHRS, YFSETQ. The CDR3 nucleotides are TGCGCCAGCAGCTTTTACACTAGCGGGAGGTGGTCCTACGAGCAGTACTTC. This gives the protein CASSFYTSGRWSYEQYF. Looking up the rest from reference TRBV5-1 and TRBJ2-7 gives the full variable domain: KAGVTQTPRYLIKTRGQQVTLSCSPISGHRSVSWYQQTPGQGLQFLFEYFSETQRNKGNFPGRFSGRQFSNSRSEMNVSTLELGDSALYLCASSFYTSGRWSYEQYFGPGTRLTVT.

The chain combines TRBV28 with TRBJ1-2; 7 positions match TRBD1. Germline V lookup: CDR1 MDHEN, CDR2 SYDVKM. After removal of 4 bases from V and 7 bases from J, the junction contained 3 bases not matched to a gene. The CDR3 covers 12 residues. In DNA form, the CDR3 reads TGTGCCAGCAGTTCGACAGGGCCTGGCTACACCTTC. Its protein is CASSSTGPGYTF.

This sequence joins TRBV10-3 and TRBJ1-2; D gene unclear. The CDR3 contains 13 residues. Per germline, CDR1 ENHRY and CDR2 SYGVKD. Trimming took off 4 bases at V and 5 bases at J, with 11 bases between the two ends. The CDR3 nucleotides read TGTGCCATCAGTGTGGGGTTAGGGTATGGCTACACCTTC. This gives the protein CAISVGLGYGYTF.

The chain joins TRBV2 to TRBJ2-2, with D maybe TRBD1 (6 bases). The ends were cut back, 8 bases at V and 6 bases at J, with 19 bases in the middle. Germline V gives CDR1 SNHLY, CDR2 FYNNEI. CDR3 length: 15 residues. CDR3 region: CASRPYRVNAGELFF. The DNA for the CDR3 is TGTGCCAGCCGACCCTACAGGGTGAATGCCGGGGAGCTGTTTTTT.

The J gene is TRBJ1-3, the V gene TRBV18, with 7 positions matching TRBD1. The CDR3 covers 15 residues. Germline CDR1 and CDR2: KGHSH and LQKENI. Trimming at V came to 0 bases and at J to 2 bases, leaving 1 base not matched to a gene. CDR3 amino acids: CASSPPTGTGNTIYF. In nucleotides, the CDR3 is TGTGCCAGCTCACCACCGACAGGGACTGGAAACACCATATATTTT.

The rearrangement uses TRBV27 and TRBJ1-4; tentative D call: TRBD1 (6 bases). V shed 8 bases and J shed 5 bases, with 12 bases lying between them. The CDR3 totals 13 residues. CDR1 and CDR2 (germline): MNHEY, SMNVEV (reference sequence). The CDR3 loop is CASGQSSNEKLFF. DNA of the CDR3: TGTGCCAGCGGACAGTCCTCGAATGAAAAACTGTTTTTT.

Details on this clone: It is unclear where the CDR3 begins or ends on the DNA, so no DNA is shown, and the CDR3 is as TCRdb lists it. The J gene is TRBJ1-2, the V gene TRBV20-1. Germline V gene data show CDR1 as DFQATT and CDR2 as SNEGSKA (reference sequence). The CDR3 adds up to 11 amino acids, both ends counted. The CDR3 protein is CSASLHFGYTF.

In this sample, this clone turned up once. CDR3 bases: TGCGCCAGCAGCTTGGCCTCGCCAGCCACAGATACGCAGTATTTT. This encodes CASSLASPATDTQYF. The genes are TRBV5-1 and TRBJ2-3, with D unresolved. Germline CDR1 and CDR2: SGHRS and YFSETQ. The V end lost 0 bases, the J end lost 2 bases, and 10 bases lay between the germline ends. This CDR3 has 15 amino acids.

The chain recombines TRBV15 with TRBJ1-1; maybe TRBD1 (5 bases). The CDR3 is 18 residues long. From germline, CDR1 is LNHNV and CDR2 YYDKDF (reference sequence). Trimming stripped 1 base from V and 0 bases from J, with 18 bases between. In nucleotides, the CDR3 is TGTGCCACCAGCAGAGCCTATCGGGGATGGGGGGTGAACACTGAAGCTTTCTTT. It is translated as CATSRAYRGWGVNTEAFF.

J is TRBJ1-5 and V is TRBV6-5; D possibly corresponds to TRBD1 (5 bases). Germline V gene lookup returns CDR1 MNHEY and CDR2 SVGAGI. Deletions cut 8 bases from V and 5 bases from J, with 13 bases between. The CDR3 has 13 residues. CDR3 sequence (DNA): TGTGCCAGCGGGAAGGGGCGACATCAGCCCCAGCATTTT. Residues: CASGKGRHQPQHF.

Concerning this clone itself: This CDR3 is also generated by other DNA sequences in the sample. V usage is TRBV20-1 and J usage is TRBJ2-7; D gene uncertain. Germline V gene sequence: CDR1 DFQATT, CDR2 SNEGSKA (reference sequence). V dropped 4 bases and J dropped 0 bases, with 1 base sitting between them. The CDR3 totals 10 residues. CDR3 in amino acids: CSATSYEQYF. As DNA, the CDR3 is TGCAGTGCTACCTCCTACGAGCAGTACTTC.

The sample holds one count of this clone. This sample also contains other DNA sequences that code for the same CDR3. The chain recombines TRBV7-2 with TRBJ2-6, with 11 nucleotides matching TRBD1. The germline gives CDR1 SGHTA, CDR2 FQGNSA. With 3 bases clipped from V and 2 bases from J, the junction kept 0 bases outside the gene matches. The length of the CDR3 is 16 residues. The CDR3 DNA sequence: TGTGCCAGCAGCTTGGGACAGGGGGCTGGGGCCAACGTCCTGACTTTC. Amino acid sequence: CASSLGQGAGANVLTF. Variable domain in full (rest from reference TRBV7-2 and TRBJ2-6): GAGVSQSPSNKVTEKGKDVELRCDPISGHTALYWYRQSLGQGLEFLIYFQGNSAPDKSGLPSDRFSAERTGGSVSTLTIQRTQQEDSAVYLCASSLGQGAGANVLTFGAGSRLTVL.

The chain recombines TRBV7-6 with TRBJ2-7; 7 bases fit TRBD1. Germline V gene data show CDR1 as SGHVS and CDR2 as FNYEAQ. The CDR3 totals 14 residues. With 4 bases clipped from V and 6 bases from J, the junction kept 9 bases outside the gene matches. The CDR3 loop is CASSSTGVGGEQYF. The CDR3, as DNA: TGTGCCAGCAGCTCTACAGGGGTAGGAGGCGAGCAGTACTTC. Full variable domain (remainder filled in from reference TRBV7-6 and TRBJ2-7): GAGVSQSPRYKVTKRGQDVALRCDPISGHVSLYWYRQALGQGPEFLTYFNYEAQQDKSGLPNDRFSAERPEGSISTLTIQRTEQRDSAMYRCASSSTGVGGEQYFGPGTRLTVT.

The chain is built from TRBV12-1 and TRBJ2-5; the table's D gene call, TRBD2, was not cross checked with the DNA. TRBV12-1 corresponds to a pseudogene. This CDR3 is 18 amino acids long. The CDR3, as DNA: TGTGCCAGCAGCTTTGAGGGATTCGGACTAGCGGGAGAAGAGACCCAGTACTTC. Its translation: CASSFEGFGLAGEETQYF.

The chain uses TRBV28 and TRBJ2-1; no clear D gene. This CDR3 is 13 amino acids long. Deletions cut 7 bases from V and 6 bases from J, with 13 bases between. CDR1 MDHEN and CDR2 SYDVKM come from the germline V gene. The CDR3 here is CASTLGAINEQFF. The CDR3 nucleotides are TGTGCCAGCACCCTCGGCGCCATCAATGAGCAGTTCTTC.

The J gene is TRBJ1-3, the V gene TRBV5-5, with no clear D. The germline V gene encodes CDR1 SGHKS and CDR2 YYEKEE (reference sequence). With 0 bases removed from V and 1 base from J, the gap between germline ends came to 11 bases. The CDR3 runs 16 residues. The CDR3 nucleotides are TGTGCCAGCAGCTTGGAATCGGGCCGGTCTGGAAACACCATATATTTT. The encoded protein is CASSLESGRSGNTIYF.

DNA for the CDR3: TGTGCCAGCAGCCCCCGGGACAGGAGTACAGTCATTCATGGCTACACCTTC. Its translation: CASSPRDRSTVIHGYTF. V and J are TRBV5-5 and TRBJ1-2, with TRBD1 matching 8 bases. CDR1 SGHKS and CDR2 YYEKEE come from the germline V gene (reference sequence). The CDR3 is 17 amino acids. Germline trimming cut 4 bases from V and 6 bases from J; bases unmatched to any gene: 17.

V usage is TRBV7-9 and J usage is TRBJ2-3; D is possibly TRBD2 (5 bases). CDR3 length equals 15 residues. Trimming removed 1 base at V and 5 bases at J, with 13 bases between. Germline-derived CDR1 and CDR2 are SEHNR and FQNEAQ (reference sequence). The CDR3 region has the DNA TGTGCCAGCAGCTTAGGGAGGACCTCGGAAGATACGCAGTATTTT. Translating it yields CASSLGRTSEDTQYF.

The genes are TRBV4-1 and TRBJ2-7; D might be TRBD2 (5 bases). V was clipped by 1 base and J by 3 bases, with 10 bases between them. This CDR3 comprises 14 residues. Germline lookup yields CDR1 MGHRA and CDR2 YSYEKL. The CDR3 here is CASSQGSGIYEQYF. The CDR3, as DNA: TGCGCCAGCAGCCAAGGGTCCGGGATCTACGAGCAGTACTTC.

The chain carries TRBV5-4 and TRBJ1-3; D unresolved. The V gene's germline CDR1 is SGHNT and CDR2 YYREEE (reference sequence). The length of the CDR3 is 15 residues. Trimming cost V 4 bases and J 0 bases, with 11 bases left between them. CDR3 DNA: TGTGCCAGCAGCGACCCCAGGAGCTCTGGAAACACCATATATTTT. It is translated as CASSDPRSSGNTIYF.

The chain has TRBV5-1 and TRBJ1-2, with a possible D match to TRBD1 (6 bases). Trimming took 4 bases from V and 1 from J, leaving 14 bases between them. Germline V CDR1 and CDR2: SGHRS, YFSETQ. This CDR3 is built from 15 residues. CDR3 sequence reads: CASSTTGSGNYGYTF. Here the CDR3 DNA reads TGCGCCAGCAGCACCACAGGGTCGGGTAACTATGGCTACACCTTC.